This T cell receptor beta chain was sequenced during a study of blood T cell repertoires in COVID-19. Study-wide context: There were acute and convalescent COVID-19 samples, and they came from the United States, Italy and Spain.

In the original workflow: Reference gene primer amplification gave estimated nucleated cell counts. Here immunoSEQ multiplex PCR was the method, and the copy in TCRdb shows in-frame clones only, minus some. Clonal size and the V and J genes are those of that table, whereas D and trimming came from the DNA. The table shows tens of thousands of clones, with roughly two thirds occurring only once. In germline, CDR1 is KGHDR, CDR2 SFDVKD. CDR3 length: 16 amino acids. J lost 7 bases, V lost 4 bases, and 9 bases had no gene match. The receptor comes from a woman in her fifties or sixties who had been exposed to COVID-19. Sequenced input: PBMCs or T cells enriched from blood (not recorded which). The chain combines TRBV24-1 with TRBJ2-1; 10 bases map to TRBD2. This CDR3 reads CATSELAGAESNEQFF. In DNA form, the CDR3 reads TGTGCCACCAGTGAGCTAGCGGGAGCAGAGTCTAATGAGCAGTTCTTC.